Shown below are 6 T cell receptor beta chains from a single sample sequenced in a study of tumor and adjacent non-tumor tissue in lung cancer. This sample's RNA came from whole unsorted tissue. More than 3 cm separated this lung sample from the edge of the tumor. A modified ARM-PCR protocol with three rounds of nested PCR amplified TCRbeta. TCRdb fed the multiplex PCR reads into MiXCR, producing one record per CDR3 protein. This sample has 98,000 or so distinct CDR3 sequences, with about 80% found just once. Sequencing was performed on distant non-tumor lung tissue. These receptor sequences come from a man in his 60s with small cell lung cancer.

In the case of this clonotype: A junction end diverges from the germline sequence, so it may reflect a read error. This chain joins TRBV11-3 and TRBJ2-3; possibly TRBD1 for D (6 bases). CDR1 is SGHNT, CDR2 YENEEA, per germline. This CDR3 region has 17 residues. CDR3 residues: CASSGTGSGSHTDAQYF. CDR3 nucleotide sequence: TGTGCCAGCAGCGGAACAGGGAGCGGTTCCCACACAGATGCGCAGTATTTT.

This clonotype was detected once. This may be a read error, as it is one base from a much larger clone. The chain has TRBV6-6 and TRBJ2-1; 10 bases agree with TRBD1. The CDR3 runs 14 residues. The V gene's germline CDR1 is MNHNY and CDR2 SVGAGI (reference sequence). Trimming took 6 bases from V and 11 from J; bases not matched to a gene: 10. The DNA of the CDR3 is TGTGCCAGCAGGCTGGGACAGGGGTTTAATAAGCAGTTCTTC. It is translated as CASRLGQGFNKQFF.

This rearrangement joins TRBV19 to TRBJ1-5; 9 nucleotides match TRBD1. Trimming cost V 5 bases and J 4 bases; bases outside gene matches: 6. Germline CDR1 and CDR2: LNHDA and SQIVND (reference sequence). The CDR3 has 15 residues. The CDR3 bases are TGTGCCAGTAGTTCCCGGACAGGGGCTAATCAGCCCCAGCATTTT. It translates to CASSSRTGANQPQHF.

The rearrangement uses TRBV10-3 and TRBJ2-3; 9 bases fit TRBD1. The CDR3 length is 14 residues. J was trimmed by 3 bases and V by 10 bases; bases with no gene match: 8. The germline CDR1 and CDR2 sequences are ENHRY and SYGVKD. The CDR3 DNA reads TGTGCCACAAAACCGGGACAGGGAACAGATACGCAGTATTTT. This encodes CATKPGQGTDTQYF.

In the case of this clonotype: The junction does not match germline at one end; this may be a read error. The chain has TRBV6-1 and TRBJ2-2; maybe TRBD2 (5 bases). CDR1 and CDR2 (germline): MNHNS, SASEGT. The CDR3 is 14 amino acids. The CDR3 DNA is TGTGCCAACAGTGAAGGGCAGGACGCCGGGGAGCTTTTTTTT. This sequence encodes CANSEGQDAGELFF.

Of note for this clonotype: The conserved closing phenylalanine or tryptophan is absent in this CDR3, likely reflecting a read error. It is unclear where the CDR3 begins or ends on the DNA, so no DNA is shown, and the CDR3 is as TCRdb lists it. This rearrangement joins TRBV5-4 to TRBJ2-1; the DNA was not used to check the table's D call, TRBD2. The CDR3 extends over 16 residues, inclusive of both ends. Looked up from germline, CDR1 is SGHNT and CDR2 is YYREEE (reference sequence). The CDR3 spells CASSLRAGGFYNEQSI.